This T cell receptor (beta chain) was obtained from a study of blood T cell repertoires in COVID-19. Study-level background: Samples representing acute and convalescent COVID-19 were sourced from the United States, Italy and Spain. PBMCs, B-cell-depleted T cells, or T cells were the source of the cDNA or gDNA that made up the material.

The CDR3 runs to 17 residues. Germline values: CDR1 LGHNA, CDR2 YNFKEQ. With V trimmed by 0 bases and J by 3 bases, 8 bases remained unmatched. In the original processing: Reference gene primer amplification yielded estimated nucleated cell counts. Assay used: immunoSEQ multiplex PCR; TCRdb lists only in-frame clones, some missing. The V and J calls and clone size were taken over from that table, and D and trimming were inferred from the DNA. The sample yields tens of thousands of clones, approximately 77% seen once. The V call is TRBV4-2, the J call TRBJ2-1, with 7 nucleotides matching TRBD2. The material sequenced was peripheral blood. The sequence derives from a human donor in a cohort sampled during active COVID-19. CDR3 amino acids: CASSQDRGGSFYNEQFF. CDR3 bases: TGTGCCAGCAGCCAAGATAGGGGCGGGAGCTTCTACAATGAGCAGTTCTTC.